The clone carrying this T cell receptor (beta chain) has just one count. Its antigen is unidentified. The method was immunoSEQ multiplex PCR; TCRdb's version includes in-frame clones alone and lacks a portion of them. This table has approximately 2,000,000 clones, roughly 90% appearing once. These data are taken from a study of shared clonotypes between healthy human individuals. The trim removed 10 bases at V and 3 bases at J, leaving 12 bases unmatched. Germline loops: CDR1 SNHLY, CDR2 FYNNEI. The CDR3 totals 15 residues. Study results and caveats: Compared with memory subsets, naive subsets generally had larger estimated richness. It was anticipated that sequencing depth would influence how many clonotypes donors shared.

The chain links TRBV2 to TRBJ2-1; 7 bases agree with TRBD2. The sequenced sample consisted of naive CD4+ T cells from PBMCs. Subset indicated: CD45RA+ positively selected. The sequence was obtained from a man younger than 35 in good health. Some clones in this sample may be carry-over from other donors' samples. Here the CDR3 reads CATSGERGRYNEQFF. The CDR3 DNA sequence: TGTGCCACTTCGGGGGAGCGGGGACGCTACAATGAGCAGTTCTTC. The entire variable domain, with the rest obtained from reference TRBV2 and TRBJ2-1, is as follows: EPEVTQTPSHQVTQMGQEVILRCVPISNHLYFYWYRQILGQKVEFLVSFYNNEISEKSEIFDDQFSVERPDGSNFTLKIRSTKLEDSAMYFCATSGERGRYNEQFFGPGTRLTVL.